The 26 T cell receptor beta chains reported below all come from one sample, sequenced in a study of shared clonotypes between healthy human individuals. Assay used: immunoSEQ multiplex PCR; TCRdb lists only in-frame clones, some missing. The repertoire includes about 450,000 clones, roughly 80% of them detected once, and under 15% sits in the top ten. Sequencing used PBMCs. Source of these receptors: a woman aged 40 to 50 in good health. Some clones in this sample may be carry-over from other donors' samples.

The chain employs TRBV19 and TRBJ2-1, with D possibly being TRBD2 (6 bases). This CDR3 is 15 amino acids long. Per germline, CDR1 LNHDA and CDR2 SQIVND (reference sequence). The V end lost 3 bases, the J end lost 4 bases, and 13 bases lay between the germline ends. The CDR3 DNA follows: TGTGCCAGTAGTATTGCAGCGGGTCCTTACAATGAGCAGTTCTTC. Translated: CASSIAAGPYNEQFF.

The V and J genes are TRBV9 and TRBJ2-7, with TRBD2 matching 10 bases. Per germline, CDR1 SGDLS and CDR2 YYNGEE. The CDR3 length is 15 residues. V lost 0 bases to trimming and J lost 4 bases; unmatched junction nucleotides: 4. The CDR3 region has the DNA TGTGCCAGCAGCGTAGTTCCAGCGGGAGGGTACGAGCAGTACTTC. This translates into CASSVVPAGGYEQYF.

This clone has only one observation. The chain is built from TRBV6-1 and TRBJ2-7, with D uncertain. Trimming left V 5 bases short and J 3 bases short, with 17 bases between. This CDR3 comprises 15 residues. Germline V gene sequence: CDR1 MNHNS, CDR2 SASEGT. The DNA of the CDR3 is TGTGCCAGCAGTCTCCAGCGAGTATTAGGCTACGAGCAGTACTTC. It encodes CASSLQRVLGYEQYF.

V gene TRBV29-1 combines with J gene TRBJ2-1, with a weak D call TRBD1 (6 bases). The CDR3 has 12 residues. V was shortened by 4 bases and J by 9 bases, with 13 bases between the two germline ends. Looked up from germline, CDR1 is SQVTM and CDR2 is ANQGSEA. In DNA form, the CDR3 reads TGCAGCGTTGGACAGGCACGGGGTGAGCAGTTCTTC. Protein: CSVGQARGEQFF.

The chain carries TRBV6-1 and TRBJ2-7; TRBD2 aligns across 14 bases. CDR3 length: 15 amino acids. Trimming removed 6 bases from V and 3 bases from J; junction bases left unmatched: 4. Per the germline V gene, CDR1 is MNHNS and CDR2 is SASEGT. The CDR3 reads CASSGTSGSHYEQYF. The CDR3 bases are TGTGCCAGCAGCGGGACTAGCGGGAGTCACTACGAGCAGTACTTC.

The chain recombines TRBV4-1 with TRBJ2-7; 7 bases map to TRBD2. V lost 1 base, J lost 2 bases, and 5 bases stayed unmatched. There are 15 residues in the CDR3. Germline CDR1 is MGHRA and CDR2 is YSYEKL. The CDR3 reads CASSQGLANPYEQYF. CDR3 DNA: TGCGCCAGCAGCCAAGGACTAGCAAACCCCTACGAGCAGTACTTC.

V is TRBV29-1 and J is TRBJ2-7, with D perhaps matching TRBD1 (6 bases). Germline CDR1 reads SQVTM; CDR2 reads ANQGSEA. There are 14 residues in the CDR3. V lost 0 bases, J lost 3 bases, and 12 bases lay in between. The DNA of the CDR3 is TGCAGCGTTGAAGAATTCAGGGGAAGCTACGAGCAGTACTTC. As protein: CSVEEFRGSYEQYF.

This clone has at least ten counts. V usage is TRBV4-2 and J usage is TRBJ2-1; TRBD2 aligns across 11 bases. The CDR3 has 18 amino acids. The germline gives CDR1 LGHNA, CDR2 YNFKEQ. V shed 0 bases, J shed 4 bases, and the junction held 8 bases outside the gene matches. CDR3 in DNA: TGTGCCAGCAGCCAAGATGGGGGGTTAGCGGGAGGGTACAATGAGCAGTTCTTC. Translation: CASSQDGGLAGGYNEQFF.

The genes are TRBV5-5 and TRBJ1-1; TRBD1 matches 10 bases. The junction had 3 bases not matched to a gene; V was cut back by 1 base and J by 3 bases. This CDR3 comprises 15 residues. Germline-derived CDR1 and CDR2 are SGHKS and YYEKEE (reference sequence). The CDR3 bases are TGTGCCAGCAGCTTGTCCGGGACAGGGGACACTGAAGCTTTCTTT. Protein: CASSLSGTGDTEAFF.

In DNA, the CDR3 is TGTGCCAGCAGCGCTGGGACCCCCGAGACCCAGTACTTC. Protein: CASSAGTPETQYF. The V and J genes are TRBV28 and TRBJ2-5; D is possibly TRBD1 or TRBD2 (5 bases each). Per germline, CDR1 MDHEN and CDR2 SYDVKM. V was shortened by 6 bases and J by 5 bases, with 13 bases between the two germline ends. CDR3 length: 13 residues.

With regard to this clone: The same CDR3 arises from other DNA sequences in this sample as well. The chain links TRBV18 to TRBJ2-5; D gene ambiguous. CDR3 length: 12 amino acids. Germline CDR1 reads KGHSH; CDR2 reads LQKENI. Trimming removed 3 bases at V and 2 bases at J, with 4 bases between. Here the CDR3 DNA reads TGTGCCAGCTCACCCGGGCAAGAGACCCAGTACTTC. It is translated as CASSPGQETQYF.

This chain uses TRBV28 with TRBJ2-7; D might be TRBD1 (6 bases). V shed 4 bases and J shed 0 bases, with 10 bases lying between them. The CDR3 contains 14 residues. Germline V CDR1 and CDR2: MDHEN, SYDVKM. The CDR3 is CASSSPGHSYEQYF. The CDR3 DNA reads TGTGCCAGCAGTTCTCCGGGACACTCCTACGAGCAGTACTTC.

This chain uses TRBV27 with TRBJ2-7, with 8 nucleotides matching TRBD2. CDR3 length: 17 residues. The germline V gene encodes CDR1 MNHEY and CDR2 SMNVEV (reference sequence). The J segment lost 3 bases and the V segment lost 2 bases, leaving 12 bases of the junction unmatched. This CDR3 reads CASSLKGLGGAIYEQYF. CDR3 coding DNA: TGTGCCAGCAGTTTAAAGGGACTAGGGGGAGCGATCTACGAGCAGTACTTC.

The V gene is TRBV11-2, the J gene TRBJ2-1; D unresolved. CDR1 is SGHAT, CDR2 FQNNGV, per germline. The CDR3 loop spans 13 amino acids. The germline V and J ends were trimmed by 0 bases and 13 bases, with 13 bases remaining between them. The CDR3 nucleotides read TGTGCCAGCAGCTTAGATCTCCGGCCTACACAGTTCTTC. This sequence encodes CASSLDLRPTQFF.

Only a few counts were recorded for this clone. The chain carries TRBV29-1 and TRBJ2-3; the D is unclear. Germline CDR1 and CDR2: SQVTM and ANQGSEA. V gave up 1 base and J gave up 8 bases, with 10 bases separating them. This CDR3 is built from 12 residues. The DNA of the CDR3 is TGCAGCGTTGAAGTACCCTTCGGTACGCAGTATTTT. It codes for CSVEVPFGTQYF.

This clone appeared once. This chain joins TRBV11-2 and TRBJ2-7, with 11 bases identical to TRBD1. The CDR3 has 14 residues. From germline, CDR1 is SGHAT and CDR2 FQNNGV. Trimming cost V 7 bases and J 2 bases; bases outside gene matches: 4. CDR3 coding DNA: TGTGCCAGCACTCGGACAGGGGGCCCCTACGAGCAGTACTTC. It yields the protein CASTRTGGPYEQYF. Variable domain in full (rest from reference TRBV11-2 and TRBJ2-7): EAGVAQSPRYKIIEKRQSVAFWCNPISGHATLYWYQQILGQGPKLLIQFQNNGVVDDSQLPKDRFSAERLKGVDSTLKIQPAKLEDSAVYLCASTRTGGPYEQYFGPGTRLTVT.

This chain connects TRBV5-6 to TRBJ1-4; D perhaps matches TRBD1 (6 bases). Trimming stripped 7 bases from V and 4 bases from J, with 17 bases between. CDR3 length: 15 residues. CDR1 is SGHDT, CDR2 YYEEEE, per germline. CDR3 region: CASGSWGQINEKLFF. The CDR3 DNA reads TGTGCCAGCGGGTCCTGGGGGCAGATTAATGAAAAACTGTTTTTT.

Of note for this clone: This probably arose from a read error, given a far larger clone one base away. V usage is TRBV5-1 and J usage is TRBJ1-1; 7 bases map to TRBD1. The germline gives CDR1 SGHRS, CDR2 YFSETQ. The length of the CDR3 is 15 residues. CDR3 sequence reads: CASSGTESWSTEALF. Written as DNA, the CDR3 is TGCGCCAGTTCGGGGACAGAATCGTGGAGCACTGAAGCTCTCTTT.

The chain has TRBV28 and TRBJ2-7; 8 nucleotides match TRBD2. Germline trimming cut 6 bases from V and 0 bases from J; bases unmatched to any gene: 16. Germline V gene data show CDR1 as MDHEN and CDR2 as SYDVKM. The CDR3 extends over 18 amino acids. CDR3 loop: CASRSNTDLAGLSYEQYF. The CDR3 bases are TGTGCCAGCAGATCAAACACGGACCTAGCGGGCCTCTCCTACGAGCAGTACTTC.

This clone occurred many times. The chain carries TRBV5-1 and TRBJ2-1, with D uncertain. CDR1 SGHRS and CDR2 YFSETQ come from the germline V gene. The CDR3 length is 14 residues. Trimming removed 1 base from V and 12 bases from J, with 17 bases in between. The CDR3 sequence: CASSLTAVWDGQFF. CDR3 DNA: TGCGCCAGCAGCTTGACTGCGGTGTGGGATGGGCAGTTCTTC.

The chain carries TRBV7-2 and TRBJ2-1; TRBD2 matches at 9 bases. The CDR3 covers 15 residues. V was pared by 2 bases and J by 9 bases, with 8 bases of the junction left unmatched. Germline V gene lookup returns CDR1 SGHTA and CDR2 FQGNSA. The CDR3 DNA sequence: TGTGCCAGCAGCTTATCTGCGGGAGGGTACGGTGAGCAGTTCTTC. Protein product: CASSLSAGGYGEQFF.

The gene calls are TRBV11-2 and TRBJ1-3; D may be TRBD1 (5 bases). The length of the CDR3 is 15 residues. V lost 5 bases and J 4 bases, leaving 15 bases between the germline ends. CDR1 is SGHAT, CDR2 FQNNGV, per germline. CDR3 amino acids: CASSPVLGLGNTIYF. The CDR3, as DNA: TGTGCCAGCAGCCCTGTGCTGGGACTGGGAAACACCATATATTTT.

The chain has TRBV6-1 and TRBJ2-2; D may match TRBD1 or TRBD2 (6 bases each). Germline V gives CDR1 MNHNS, CDR2 SASEGT. This CDR3 contains 13 residues. V lost 2 bases and J 9 bases, leaving 10 bases between the germline ends. As DNA, the CDR3 is TGTGCCAGCAGTGAATGGGGGGCCTGGGAGCTGTTTTTT. It is translated as CASSEWGAWELFF.

The chain couples TRBV11-2 to TRBJ2-1; D is undetermined. Per the germline V gene, CDR1 is SGHAT and CDR2 is FQNNGV. This CDR3 has 13 residues. V dropped 2 bases and J dropped 6 bases, with 8 bases sitting between them. CDR3 nucleotides: TGTGCCAGCAGCTTAAGCCGCATCAATGAGCAGTTCTTC. This sequence encodes CASSLSRINEQFF.

In this sample, this clone is medium-sized (0.01 to 0.1%). The chain recombines TRBV11-1 with TRBJ2-7; 7 bases line up with TRBD2. The germline V gene encodes CDR1 SGHAT and CDR2 FQDESV (reference sequence). There are 15 residues in the CDR3. V shed 0 bases, J shed 3 bases, and the junction held 5 bases outside the gene matches. This CDR3 is CASSLAVTSSYEQYF. The CDR3 region has the DNA TGTGCCAGCAGCTTAGCAGTGACTAGCAGCTACGAGCAGTACTTC.

The chain carries TRBV7-2 and TRBJ2-7; 10 nucleotides agree with TRBD2. Unmatched junction bases numbered 6, after V lost 1 base and J lost 6 bases. The CDR3 length is 15 residues. Germline V gene data show CDR1 as SGHTA and CDR2 as FQGNSA. CDR3 sequence (DNA): TGTGCCAGCAGCTTAGAAGGGACTAGCGCCCGCGAGCAGTACTTC. Protein product: CASSLEGTSAREQYF.